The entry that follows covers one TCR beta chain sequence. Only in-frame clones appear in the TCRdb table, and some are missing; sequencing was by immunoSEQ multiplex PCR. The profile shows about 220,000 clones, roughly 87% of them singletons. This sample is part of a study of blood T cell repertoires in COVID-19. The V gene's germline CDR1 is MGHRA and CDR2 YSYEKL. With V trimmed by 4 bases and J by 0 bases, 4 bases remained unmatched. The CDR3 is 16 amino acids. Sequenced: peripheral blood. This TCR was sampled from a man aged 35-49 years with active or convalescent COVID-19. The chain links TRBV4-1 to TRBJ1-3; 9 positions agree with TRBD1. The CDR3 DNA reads TGCGCCAGCAGCCGAGGGACAGGGAGCTCTGGAAACACCATATATTTT. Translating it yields CASSRGTGSSGNTIYF.